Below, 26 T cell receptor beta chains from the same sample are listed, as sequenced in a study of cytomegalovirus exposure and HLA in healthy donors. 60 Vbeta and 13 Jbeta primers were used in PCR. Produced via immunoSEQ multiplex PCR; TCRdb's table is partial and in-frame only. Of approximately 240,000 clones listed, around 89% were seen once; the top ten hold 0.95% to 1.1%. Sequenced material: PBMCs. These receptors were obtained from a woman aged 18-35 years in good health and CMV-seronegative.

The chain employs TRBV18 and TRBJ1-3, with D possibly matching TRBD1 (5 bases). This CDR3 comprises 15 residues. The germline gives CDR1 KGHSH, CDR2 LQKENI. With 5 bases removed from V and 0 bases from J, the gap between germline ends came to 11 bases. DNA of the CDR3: TGTGCCAGCTCAGGCGACAGAGCCTCTGGAAACACCATATATTTT. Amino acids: CASSGDRASGNTIYF.

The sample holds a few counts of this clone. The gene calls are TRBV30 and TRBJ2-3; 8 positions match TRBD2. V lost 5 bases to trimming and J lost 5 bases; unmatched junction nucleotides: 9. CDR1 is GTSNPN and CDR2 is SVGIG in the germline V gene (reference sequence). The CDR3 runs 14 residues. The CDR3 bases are TGTGCCTGGTCCGGAGCGGGAGTTCGAGATACGCAGTATTTT. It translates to CAWSGAGVRDTQYF.

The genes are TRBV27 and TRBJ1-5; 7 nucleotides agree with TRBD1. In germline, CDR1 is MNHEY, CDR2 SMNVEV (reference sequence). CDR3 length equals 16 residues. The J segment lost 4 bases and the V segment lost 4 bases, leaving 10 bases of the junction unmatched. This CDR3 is CASSYYRGGPNQPQHF. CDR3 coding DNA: TGTGCCAGCAGTTATTACAGGGGAGGCCCTAATCAGCCCCAGCATTTT.

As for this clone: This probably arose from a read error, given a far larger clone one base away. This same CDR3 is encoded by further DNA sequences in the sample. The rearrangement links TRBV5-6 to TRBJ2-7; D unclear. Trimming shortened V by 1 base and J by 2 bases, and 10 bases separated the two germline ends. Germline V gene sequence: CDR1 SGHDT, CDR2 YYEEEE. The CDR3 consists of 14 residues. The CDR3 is CASSLPPRTYEQYF. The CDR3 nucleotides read TGTGCCAGCAGCTTGCCCCCGCGGACCTACGAGCAGTACTTC.

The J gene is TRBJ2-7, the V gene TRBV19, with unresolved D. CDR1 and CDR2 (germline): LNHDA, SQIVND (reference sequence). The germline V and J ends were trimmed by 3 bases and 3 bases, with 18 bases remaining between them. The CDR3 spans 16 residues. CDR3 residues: CASSIRWANPLYEQYF. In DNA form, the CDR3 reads TGTGCCAGTAGTATTAGATGGGCAAACCCTCTCTACGAGCAGTACTTC.

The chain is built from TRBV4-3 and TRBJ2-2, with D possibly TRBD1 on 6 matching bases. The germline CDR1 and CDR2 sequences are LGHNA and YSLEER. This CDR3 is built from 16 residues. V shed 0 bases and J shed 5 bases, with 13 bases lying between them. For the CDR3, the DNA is TGCGCCAGCAGCCAAGATTTGGGGGCAAGGACCGGGGAGCTGTTTTTT. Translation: CASSQDLGARTGELFF.

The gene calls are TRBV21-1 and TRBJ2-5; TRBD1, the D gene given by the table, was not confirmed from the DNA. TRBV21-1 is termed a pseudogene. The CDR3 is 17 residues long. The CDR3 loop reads CASSKAGDSLFQETQYF. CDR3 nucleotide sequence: TGTGCCAGCAGCAAAGCAGGGGACAGCCTTTTTCAAGAGACCCAGTACTTC.

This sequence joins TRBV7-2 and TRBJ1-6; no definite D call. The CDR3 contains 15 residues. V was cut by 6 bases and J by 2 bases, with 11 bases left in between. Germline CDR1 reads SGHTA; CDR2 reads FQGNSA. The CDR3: CASSPSRAYNSPLHF. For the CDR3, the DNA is TGTGCCAGCAGTCCTTCCCGGGCCTATAATTCACCCCTCCACTTT.

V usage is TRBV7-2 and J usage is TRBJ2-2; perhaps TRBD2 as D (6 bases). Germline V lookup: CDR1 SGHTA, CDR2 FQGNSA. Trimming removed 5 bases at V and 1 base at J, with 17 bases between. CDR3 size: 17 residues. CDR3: CASSPRRGRRNTGELFF. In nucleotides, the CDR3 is TGTGCCAGCAGCCCTCGGCGGGGACGGAGGAACACCGGGGAGCTGTTTTTT.

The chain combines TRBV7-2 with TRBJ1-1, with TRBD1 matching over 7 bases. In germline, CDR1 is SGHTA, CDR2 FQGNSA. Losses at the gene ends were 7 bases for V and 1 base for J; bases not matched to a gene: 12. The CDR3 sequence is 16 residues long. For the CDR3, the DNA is TGTGCCAGCACCATCCGAGGAGACAGGGCGAACACTGAAGCTTTCTTT. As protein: CASTIRGDRANTEAFF.

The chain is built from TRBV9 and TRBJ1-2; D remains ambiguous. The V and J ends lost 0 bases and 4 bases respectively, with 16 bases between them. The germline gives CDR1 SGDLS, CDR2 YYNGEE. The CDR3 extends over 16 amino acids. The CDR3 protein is CASSVVGRRGIYGYTF. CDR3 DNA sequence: TGTGCCAGCAGCGTAGTAGGTCGAAGAGGAATCTATGGCTACACCTTC.

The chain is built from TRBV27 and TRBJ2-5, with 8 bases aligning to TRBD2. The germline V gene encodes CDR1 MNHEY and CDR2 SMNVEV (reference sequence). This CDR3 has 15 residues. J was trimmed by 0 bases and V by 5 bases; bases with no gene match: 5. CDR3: CASSLLAGYQETQYF. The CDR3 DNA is TGTGCCAGCAGTCTTTTAGCGGGGTACCAAGAGACCCAGTACTTC.

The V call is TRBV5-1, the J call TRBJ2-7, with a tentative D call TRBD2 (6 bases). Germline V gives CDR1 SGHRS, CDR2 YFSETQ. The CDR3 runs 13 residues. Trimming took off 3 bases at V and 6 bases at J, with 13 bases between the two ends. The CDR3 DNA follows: TGCGCCAGCAGCTGGCAGGGAGGTACCGAGCAGTACTTC. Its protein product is CASSWQGGTEQYF.

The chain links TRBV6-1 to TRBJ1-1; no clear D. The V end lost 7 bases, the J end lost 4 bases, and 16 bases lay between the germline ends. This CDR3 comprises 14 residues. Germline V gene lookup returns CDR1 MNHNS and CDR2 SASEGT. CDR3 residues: CASTPEWESTEAFF. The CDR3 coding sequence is TGTGCCAGCACCCCTGAATGGGAGAGCACTGAAGCTTTCTTT.

CDR3 loop: CASSWGLAGLADTQYF. CDR3 DNA: TGCGCCAGCAGCTGGGGACTAGCGGGCTTGGCAGATACGCAGTATTTT. J is TRBJ2-3 and V is TRBV5-1; 12 nucleotides match TRBD2. The CDR3 contains 16 residues. Trimming took 3 bases from V and 4 from J; bases not matched to a gene: 6. The germline CDR1 and CDR2 sequences are SGHRS and YFSETQ.

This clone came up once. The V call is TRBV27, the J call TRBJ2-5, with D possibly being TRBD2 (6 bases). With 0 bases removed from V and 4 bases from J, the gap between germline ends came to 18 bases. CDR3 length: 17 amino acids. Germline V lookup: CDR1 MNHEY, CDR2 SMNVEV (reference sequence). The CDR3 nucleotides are TGTGCCAGCAGTTTATCCGCCGGGACCCCGGGGGTAGAGACCCAGTACTTC. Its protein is CASSLSAGTPGVETQYF.

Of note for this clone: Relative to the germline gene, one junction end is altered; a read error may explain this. The CDR3: CSSSFPLTVYGYTF. The CDR3 nucleotides are TGTTCCAGCAGCTTCCCGCTGACAGTCTATGGCTACACCTTC. The chain has TRBV7-9 and TRBJ1-2, with D tentatively TRBD1 (5 bases). This CDR3 spans 14 amino acids. Germline CDR1 reads SEHNR; CDR2 reads FQNEAQ (reference sequence). Looking up the rest from reference TRBV7-9 and TRBJ1-2 gives the full variable domain: DTGVSQNPRHKITKRGQNVTFRCDPISEHNRLYWYRQTLGQGPEFLTYFQNEAQLEKSRLLSDRFSAERPKGSFSTLEIQRTEQGDSAMYLCSSSFPLTVYGYTFGSGTRLTVV.

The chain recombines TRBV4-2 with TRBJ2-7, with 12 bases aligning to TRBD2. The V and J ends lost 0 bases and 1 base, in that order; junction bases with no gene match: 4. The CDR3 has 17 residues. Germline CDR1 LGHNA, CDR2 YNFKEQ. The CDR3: CASSQDLGLAGSYEQYF. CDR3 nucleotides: TGTGCCAGCAGCCAAGATCTCGGACTAGCGGGATCCTACGAGCAGTACTTC.

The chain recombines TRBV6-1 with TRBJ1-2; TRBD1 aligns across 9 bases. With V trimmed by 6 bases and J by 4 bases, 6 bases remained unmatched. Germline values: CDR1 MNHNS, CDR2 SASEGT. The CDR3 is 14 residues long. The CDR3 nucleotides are TGTGCCAGCAGACCGGGACAGGGCGGCTATGGCTACACCTTC. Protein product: CASRPGQGGYGYTF.

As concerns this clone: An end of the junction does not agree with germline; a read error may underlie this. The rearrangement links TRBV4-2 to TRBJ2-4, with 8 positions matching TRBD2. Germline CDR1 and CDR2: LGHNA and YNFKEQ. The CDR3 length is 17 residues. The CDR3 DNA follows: TGTGCCAGCAGCCAAGATCCGGGAGGGCGGTCGAAAAGCATTCAGTACTTC. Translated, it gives CASSQDPGGRSKSIQYF.

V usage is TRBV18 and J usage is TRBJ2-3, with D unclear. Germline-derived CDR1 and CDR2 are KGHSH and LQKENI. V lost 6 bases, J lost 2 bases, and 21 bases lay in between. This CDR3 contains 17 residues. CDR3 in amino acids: CASSPTTVKSPTDTQYF. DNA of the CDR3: TGTGCCAGCTCCCCTACCACCGTAAAGAGCCCCACAGATACGCAGTATTTT. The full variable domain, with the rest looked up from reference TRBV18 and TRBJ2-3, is NAGVMQNPRHLVRRRGQEARLRCSPMKGHSHVYWYRQLPEEGLKFMVYLQKENIIDESGMPKERFSAEFPKEGPSILRIQQVVRGDSAAYFCASSPTTVKSPTDTQYFGPGTRLTVL.

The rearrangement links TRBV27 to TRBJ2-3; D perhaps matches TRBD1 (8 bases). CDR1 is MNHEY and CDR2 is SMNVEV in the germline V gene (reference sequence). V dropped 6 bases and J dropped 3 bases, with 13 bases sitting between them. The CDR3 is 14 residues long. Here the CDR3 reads CASRYRGGTDTQYF. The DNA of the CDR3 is TGTGCCAGCAGGTACAGGGGGGGGACAGATACGCAGTATTTT.

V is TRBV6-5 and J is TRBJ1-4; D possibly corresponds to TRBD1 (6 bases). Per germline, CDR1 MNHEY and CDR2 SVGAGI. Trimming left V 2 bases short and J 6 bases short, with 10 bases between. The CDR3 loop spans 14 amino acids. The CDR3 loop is CASSYGQGYEKLFF. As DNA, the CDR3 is TGTGCCAGCAGTTACGGGCAGGGGTATGAAAAACTGTTTTTT.

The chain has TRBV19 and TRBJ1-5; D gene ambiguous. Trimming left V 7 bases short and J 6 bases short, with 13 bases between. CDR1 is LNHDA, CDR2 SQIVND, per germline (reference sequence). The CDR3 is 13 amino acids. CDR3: CASKGVGRQPQHF. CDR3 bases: TGTGCCAGTAAGGGAGTAGGGCGTCAGCCCCAGCATTTT.

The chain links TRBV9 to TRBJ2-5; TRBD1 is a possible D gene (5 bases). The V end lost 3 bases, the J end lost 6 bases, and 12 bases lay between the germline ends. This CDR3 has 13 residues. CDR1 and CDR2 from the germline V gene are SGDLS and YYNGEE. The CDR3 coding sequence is TGTGCCAGCAGCGCACAGGATAGACAGACCCAGTACTTC. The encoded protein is CASSAQDRQTQYF.

The CDR3 loop reads CASSLYGTGDKGEQFF. CDR3 nucleotide sequence: TGTGCCAGCAGTTTATATGGGACAGGGGATAAGGGTGAGCAGTTCTTC. This chain uses TRBV27 with TRBJ2-1; 10 bases align to TRBD1. This CDR3 spans 16 amino acids. The J segment lost 9 bases and the V segment lost 1 base, leaving 9 bases of the junction unmatched. Germline assignment: CDR1 MNHEY and CDR2 SMNVEV (reference sequence).